This T cell receptor beta chain was identified in a study of CD8 T cells in ankylosing spondylitis. This clonotype was detected only a few times. Each CDR3 protein gets one entry after TCRdb re-called the 5' RACE reads with MiXCR. The table records about 360,000 distinct CDR3 sequences, 20% to 25% of them present only once. Sequenced: blood, either unsorted or a sorted T cell fraction (not recorded which). This TCR was sampled from a male donor with ankylosing spondylitis or in good health (not recorded which).

CDR3 sequence: CASRPPGDEKLFF. Here the CDR3 DNA reads TGTGCCAGCAGACCTCCCGGGGATGAAAAACTGTTTTTT. This chain uses TRBV7-2 with TRBJ1-4; D remains unclear. The CDR3 totals 13 residues. Per the germline V gene, CDR1 is SGHTA and CDR2 is FQGNSA. Trimming shortened V by 6 bases and J by 6 bases, and 11 bases separated the two germline ends. Complete variable domain (other parts from reference TRBV7-2 and TRBJ1-4): GAGVSQSPSNKVTEKGKDVELRCDPISGHTALYWYRQSLGQGLEFLIYFQGNSAPDKSGLPSDRFSAERTGGSVSTLTIQRTQQEDSAVYLCASRPPGDEKLFFGSGTQLSVL.